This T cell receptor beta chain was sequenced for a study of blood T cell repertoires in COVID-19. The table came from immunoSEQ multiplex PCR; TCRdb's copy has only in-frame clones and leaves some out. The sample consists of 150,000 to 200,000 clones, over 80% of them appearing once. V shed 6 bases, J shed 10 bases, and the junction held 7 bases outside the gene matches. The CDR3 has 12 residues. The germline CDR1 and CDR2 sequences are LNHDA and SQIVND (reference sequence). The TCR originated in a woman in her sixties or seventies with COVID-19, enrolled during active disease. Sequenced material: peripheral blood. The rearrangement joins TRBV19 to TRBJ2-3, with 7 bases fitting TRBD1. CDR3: CASSTRGSSQYF. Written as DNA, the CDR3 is TGTGCCAGTAGCACCAGGGGGAGCTCGCAGTATTTT.